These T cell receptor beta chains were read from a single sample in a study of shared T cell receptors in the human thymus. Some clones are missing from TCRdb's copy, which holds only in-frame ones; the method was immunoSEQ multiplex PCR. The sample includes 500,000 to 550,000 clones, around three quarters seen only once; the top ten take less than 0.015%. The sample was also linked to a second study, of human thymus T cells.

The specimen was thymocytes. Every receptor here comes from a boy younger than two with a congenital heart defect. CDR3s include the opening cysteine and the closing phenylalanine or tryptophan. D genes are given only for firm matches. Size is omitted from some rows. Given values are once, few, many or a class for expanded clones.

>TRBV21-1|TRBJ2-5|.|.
TGTGCCAGCAGCAAAGGACTAGCGGGAGGGCCGGAGACCCAGTACTTC
CASSKGLAGGPETQYF
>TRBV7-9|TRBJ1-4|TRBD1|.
TGTGCCAGCAGCTTCGGACTACAGGGGATCACTAATGAAAAACTGTTTTTT
CASSFGLQGITNEKLFF
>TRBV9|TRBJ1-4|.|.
TGTGCCAGCAGCGCCTCCCAAGACTTCCCAACTAATGAAAAACTGTTTTTT
CASSASQDFPTNEKLFF
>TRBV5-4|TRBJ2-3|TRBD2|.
TGTGCCAGCAGCTTTTCGGGACTAGGCAGGGGCACAGATACGCAGTATTTT
CASSFSGLGRGTDTQYF
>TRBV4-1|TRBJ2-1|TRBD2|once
TGCGCCAGCAGCCCCGCCGGAGGACTAGCGGCCTCCTACAATGAGCAGTTCTTC
CASSPAGGLAASYNEQFF
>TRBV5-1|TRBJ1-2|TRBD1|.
TGCGCCAGCAGGGTCGAGACAGGGCTCTATGGCTACACCTTC
CASRVETGLYGYTF
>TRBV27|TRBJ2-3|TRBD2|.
TGTGCCAGCAGTAAGTGGATCGGAGCGGGAGGGCAAGATTGCACAGATACGCAGTATTTT
CASSKWIGAGGQDCTDTQYF
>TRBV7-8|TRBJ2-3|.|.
TGTGCCAGCAGCTTAGAGCCAAGAGGGCCCAGAGTAACAGATACGCAGTATTTT
CASSLEPRGPRVTDTQYF
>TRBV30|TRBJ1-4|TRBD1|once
TGTGCCTGGAGACCGGGACAGGGTGTCGCTAATGAAAAACTGTTTTTT
CAWRPGQGVANEKLFF
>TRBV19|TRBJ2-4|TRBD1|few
TGTGCCAGTAGTCCACCGGACAGGGGGAACATTCAGTACTTC
CASSPPDRGNIQYF
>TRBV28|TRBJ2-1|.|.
TGTGCCAGCAGCCCCACAGGGAACTACAATGAGCAGTTCTTC
CASSPTGNYNEQFF
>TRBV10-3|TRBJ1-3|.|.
TGTGCCATCACCGTCCAAAGAGGAGTTTCTGGAAACACCATATATTTT
CAITVQRGVSGNTIYF
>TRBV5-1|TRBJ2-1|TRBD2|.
TGCGCCAGCAGCCCGGGACTAGCGGGAGGTTCCTACAATGAGCAGTTCTTC
CASSPGLAGGSYNEQFF
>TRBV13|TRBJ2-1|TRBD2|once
TGTGCCAGCAGCCGGACTAGCGCAAAAGTGGGCAATGAGCAGTTCTTC
CASSRTSAKVGNEQFF
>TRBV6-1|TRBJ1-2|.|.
TGTGCCAGCAGTGAAGTTAGTCGTGGCAGAGGCCTATATGGCTACACCTTC
CASSEVSRGRGLYGYTF
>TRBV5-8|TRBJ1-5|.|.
TGTGCCAGCAGCAGAAAGCTCCCACGGCATTTT
CASSRKLPRHF
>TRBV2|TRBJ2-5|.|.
TGTGCCAGCAGTGAGGACTGGGATCAAGAGACCCAGTACTTC
CASSEDWDQETQYF
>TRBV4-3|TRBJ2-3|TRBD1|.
TGCGCCAGCAGCCAACCAGGCCGGACAGGTAGCACAGATACGCAGTATTTT
CASSQPGRTGSTDTQYF
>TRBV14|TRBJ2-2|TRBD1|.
TGTGCCAGCAGTTCGGGACAGGACAACACCGGGGAGCTGTTTTTT
CASSSGQDNTGELFF
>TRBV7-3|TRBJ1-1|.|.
TGTGCCAGCAGCTCAGGGACGGGAGGGACTGAAGCTTTCTTT
CASSSGTGGTEAFF
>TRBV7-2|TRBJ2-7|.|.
TGTGCCAGCAGCACCCGGAGTTTCAGCTCCTACGAGCAGTACTTC
CASSTRSFSSYEQYF
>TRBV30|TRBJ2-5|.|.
TGTGCCTGGGCCCCCAAAAAGGGCCCGATCGAGGGGGTGTTAGAGACCCAGTACTTC
CAWAPKKGPIEGVLETQYF
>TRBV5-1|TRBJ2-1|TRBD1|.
TGCGCCAGCAGTTCCGGACAGGGGGGAGTGAATGAGCAGTTCTTC
CASSSGQGGVNEQFF
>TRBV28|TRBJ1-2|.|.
TGTGCCAGCAGTTTATGCGGCGGGGGTTCCTATGGCTACACCTTC
CASSLCGGGSYGYTF
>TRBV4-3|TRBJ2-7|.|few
TGCGCCAGCAGCCAAGATGGGAGCTCCTACGAGCAGTACTTC
CASSQDGSSYEQYF
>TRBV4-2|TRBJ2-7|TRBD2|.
TGTGCCAGCAGCCACCGACCACCGGGAGGGCCGTGTCGCGAGCAGTACTTC
CASSHRPPGGPCREQYF
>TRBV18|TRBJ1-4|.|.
TGTGCCAGCTCAACTAACGGCGGCAGGGCGGGGGAAAAACTGTTTTTT
CASSTNGGRAGEKLFF
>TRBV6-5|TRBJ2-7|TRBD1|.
TGTGCCAGCAAGCAACCGGGACAGGGTCCCTACGAGCAGTACTTC
CASKQPGQGPYEQYF